Described below is a single T cell receptor beta chain sequence and its context. Its antigen is unknown. The data originate from a study of CD8+ T cells in alopecia areata. Study-wide results and caveats: Among patients, TCR sharing was less clear than in mice, a difference possibly due in part to HLA diversity in the patient population. Scalp lesions, especially in alopecia totalis/universalis, had higher clonality than normal scalp.

Per the germline V gene, CDR1 is SNHLY and CDR2 is FYNNEI. Trimming cost V 6 bases and J 4 bases; bases outside gene matches: 9. The CDR3 has 15 residues. Sorting of CD4+ and CD8+ T cells was performed on PBMCs. Reverse transcription of extracted RNA yielded cDNA, which provided the sequencing template. The protocol was immunoSEQ multiplex PCR, while the TCRdb copy is restricted to in-frame clones and leaves out a portion. This table has around 100,000 clones, around three fifths appearing once. The sequencing sample was made of CD4+ T cells sorted from blood. This receptor was taken from a human donor in good health. The chain employs TRBV2 and TRBJ2-7; 10 bases are shared with TRBD1. CDR3 sequence reads: CASRRPGQGNYEQYF. As DNA, the CDR3 is TGTGCCAGCAGACGACCGGGACAGGGGAATTACGAGCAGTACTTC. The complete variable domain, with remaining parts taken from reference TRBV2 and TRBJ2-7, reads EPEVTQTPSHQVTQMGQEVILRCVPISNHLYFYWYRQILGQKVEFLVSFYNNEISEKSEIFDDQFSVERPDGSNFTLKIRSTKLEDSAMYFCASRRPGQGNYEQYFGPGTRLTVT.